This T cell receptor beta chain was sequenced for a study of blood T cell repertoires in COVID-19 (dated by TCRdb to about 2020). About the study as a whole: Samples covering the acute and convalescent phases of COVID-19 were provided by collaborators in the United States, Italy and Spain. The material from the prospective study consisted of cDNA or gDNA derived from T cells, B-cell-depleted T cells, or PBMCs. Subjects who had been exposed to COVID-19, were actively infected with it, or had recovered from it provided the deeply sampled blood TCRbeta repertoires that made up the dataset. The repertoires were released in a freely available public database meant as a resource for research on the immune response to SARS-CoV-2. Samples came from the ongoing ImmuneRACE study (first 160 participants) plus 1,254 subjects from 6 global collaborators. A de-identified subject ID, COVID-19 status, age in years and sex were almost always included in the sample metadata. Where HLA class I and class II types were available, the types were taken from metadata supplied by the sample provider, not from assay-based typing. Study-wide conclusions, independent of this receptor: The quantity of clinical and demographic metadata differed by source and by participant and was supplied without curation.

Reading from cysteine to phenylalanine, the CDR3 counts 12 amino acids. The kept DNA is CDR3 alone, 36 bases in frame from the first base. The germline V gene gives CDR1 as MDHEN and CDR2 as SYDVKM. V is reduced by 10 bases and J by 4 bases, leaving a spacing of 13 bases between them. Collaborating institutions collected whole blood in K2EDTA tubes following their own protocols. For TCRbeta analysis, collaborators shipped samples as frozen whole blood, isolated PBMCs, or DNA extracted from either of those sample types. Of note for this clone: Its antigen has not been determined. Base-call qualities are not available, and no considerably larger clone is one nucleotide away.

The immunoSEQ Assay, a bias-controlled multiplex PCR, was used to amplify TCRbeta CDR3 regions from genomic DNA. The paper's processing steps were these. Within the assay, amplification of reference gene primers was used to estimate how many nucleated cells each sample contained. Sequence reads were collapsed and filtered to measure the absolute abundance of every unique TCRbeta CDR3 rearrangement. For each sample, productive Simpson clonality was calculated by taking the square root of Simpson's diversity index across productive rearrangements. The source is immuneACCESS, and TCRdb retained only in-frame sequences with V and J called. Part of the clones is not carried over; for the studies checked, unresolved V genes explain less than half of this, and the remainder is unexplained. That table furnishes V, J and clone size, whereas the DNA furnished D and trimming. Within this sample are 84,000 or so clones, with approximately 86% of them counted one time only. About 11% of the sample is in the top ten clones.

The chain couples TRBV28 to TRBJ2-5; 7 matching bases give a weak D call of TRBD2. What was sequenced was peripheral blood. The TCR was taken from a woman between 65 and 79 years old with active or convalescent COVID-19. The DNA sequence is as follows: TGTGCCATTCGGGGGGCTTCAGAGACCCAGTACTTC. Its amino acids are CAIRGASETQYF.